Following are 11 T cell receptor beta chains from one sample sequenced in a study of blood T cell repertoires in COVID-19. Method: immunoSEQ multiplex PCR; TCRdb's copy keeps in-frame clones and lacks some. The sample has some 150,000 clones, around 80% seen once. The sequenced sample was peripheral blood. These receptor sequences come from a woman of 80 years or more with active or convalescent COVID-19.

This clone has only one observation. This chain links TRBV4-3 with TRBJ1-4, with TRBD1 matching over 8 bases. Unmatched junction bases numbered 10, after V lost 0 bases and J lost 10 bases. The CDR3 is made up of 16 amino acids. Germline V gives CDR1 LGHNA, CDR2 YSLEER. CDR3 nucleotides: TGCGCCAGCAGCCAAGACACCACAGGGGGGGTCGGAAAACTGTTTTTT. Protein sequence: CASSQDTTGGVGKLFF.

The chain has TRBV27 and TRBJ1-1; 8 bases align to TRBD1. The J segment lost 0 bases and the V segment lost 8 bases, leaving 11 bases of the junction unmatched. The CDR3 is made up of 16 amino acids. Germline values: CDR1 MNHEY, CDR2 SMNVEV (reference sequence). In DNA, the CDR3 is TGTGCCAGCGTGTTTCAGGGGGCAATCCTGAACACTGAAGCTTTCTTT. This encodes CASVFQGAILNTEAFF.

The rearrangement uses TRBV6-6 and TRBJ2-7, with 7 bases fitting TRBD1. The germline CDR1 and CDR2 sequences are MNHNY and SVGAGI (reference sequence). This CDR3 has 13 amino acids. V gave up 6 bases and J gave up 4 bases; unmatched junction bases: 6. CDR3 amino acids: CASSRTGTYEQYF. The CDR3, as DNA: TGTGCCAGCAGCCGGACAGGAACTTACGAGCAGTACTTC.

This chain uses TRBV4-2 with TRBJ2-7, with D unclear. The germline V and J ends were trimmed by 5 bases and 4 bases, with 6 bases remaining between them. The CDR3 is made up of 11 amino acids. From germline, CDR1 is LGHNA and CDR2 YNFKEQ. DNA of the CDR3: TGTGCCAGCAGCTCCCGTTACGAGCAGTACTTC. Amino acid sequence: CASSSRYEQYF.

V is TRBV28 and J is TRBJ2-3, with D perhaps matching TRBD2 (6 bases). The CDR3 runs 14 residues. Germline V lookup: CDR1 MDHEN, CDR2 SYDVKM. Trimming took off 4 bases at V and 0 bases at J, with 8 bases between the two ends. The CDR3 region has the DNA TGTGCCAGCAGTTCCGGGACTAGCACAGATACGCAGTATTTT. The encoded protein is CASSSGTSTDTQYF. The variable domain in full, with the rest retrieved from reference TRBV28 and TRBJ2-3, is DVKVTQSSRYLVKRTGEKVFLECVQDMDHENMFWYRQDPGLGLRLIYFSYDVKMKEKGDIPEGYSVSREKKERFSLILESASTNQTSMYLCASSSGTSTDTQYFGPGTRLTVL.

The chain joins TRBV6-1 to TRBJ1-5; the match to TRBD1 covers 11 bases. The V gene's germline CDR1 is MNHNS and CDR2 SASEGT. The CDR3 has 17 residues. With 4 bases clipped from V and 2 bases from J, the junction kept 7 bases outside the gene matches. DNA for the CDR3: TGTGCCAGCAGTGGACGGACAGGGGGCGGACGCAATCAGCCCCAGCATTTT. It codes for CASSGRTGGGRNQPQHF.

This clone appeared a single time. The rearrangement joins TRBV5-1 to TRBJ1-4; TRBD1 is a possible D gene (5 bases). Trimming left V 4 bases short and J 7 bases short, with 17 bases between. The CDR3 sequence is 15 residues long. Germline V gene data show CDR1 as SGHRS and CDR2 as YFSETQ. CDR3 loop: CASSPDLSGGEKLFF. In nucleotides, the CDR3 is TGCGCCAGCAGCCCGGACCTCAGCGGGGGTGAAAAACTGTTTTTT.

The V gene is TRBV5-6, the J gene TRBJ1-1; no reliable D call. The CDR3 sequence is 16 residues long. Trimming took 4 bases from V and 0 from J, leaving 16 bases between them. The V gene's germline CDR1 is SGHDT and CDR2 YYEEEE. CDR3 protein: CASSEKYGEVNTEAFF. The CDR3 DNA sequence: TGTGCCAGCAGCGAAAAGTACGGGGAAGTGAACACTGAAGCTTTCTTT.

J is TRBJ1-2 and V is TRBV7-8; no definite D call. Germline-derived CDR1 and CDR2 are SGHVS and FQNEAQ. The CDR3 totals 15 residues. V gave up 4 bases and J gave up 8 bases, with 20 bases separating them. The CDR3 sequence is CASSSHALRSGGYTF. The CDR3 DNA sequence: TGTGCCAGCAGCTCCCACGCCCTCAGGTCGGGAGGCTACACCTTC.

The chain combines TRBV13 with TRBJ2-7, with 8 bases identical to TRBD1. After removal of 6 bases from V and 2 bases from J, the junction contained 9 bases not matched to a gene. This CDR3 is built from 15 residues. Per germline, CDR1 PRHDT and CDR2 FYEKMQ (reference sequence). The CDR3 loop is CASSMLGQGTYEQYF. The CDR3 coding sequence is TGTGCCAGCAGTATGCTAGGACAGGGTACCTACGAGCAGTACTTC.

With respect to this clone: At one end, the junction sequence differs from germline, possibly due to a read error. The CDR3 loop is CASSLAAGDRYEQYF. The CDR3 DNA follows: TGTGCTAGCAGCTTAGCTGCAGGTGACCGGTACGAGCAGTACTTC. The chain employs TRBV7-2 and TRBJ2-7; no firm D call. The germline V gene has CDR1 SGHTA and CDR2 FQGNSA. The CDR3 sequence is 15 residues long.